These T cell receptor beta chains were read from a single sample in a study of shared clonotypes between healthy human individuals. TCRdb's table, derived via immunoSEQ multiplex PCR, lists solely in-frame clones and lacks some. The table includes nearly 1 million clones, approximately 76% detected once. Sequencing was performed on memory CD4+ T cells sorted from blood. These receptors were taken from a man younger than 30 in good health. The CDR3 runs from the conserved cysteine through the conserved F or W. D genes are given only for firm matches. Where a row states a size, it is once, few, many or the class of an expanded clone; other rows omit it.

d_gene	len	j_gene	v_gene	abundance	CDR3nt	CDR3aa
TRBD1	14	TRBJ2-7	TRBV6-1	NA	TGTGCCAGCAGTCGGAGAACAGGGGGCTACGAGCAGTACTTC	CASSRRTGGYEQYF
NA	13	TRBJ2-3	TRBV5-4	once	TGTGCCAGCAGCTCGGCGGACAGAGATACGCAGTATTTT	CASSSADRDTQYF
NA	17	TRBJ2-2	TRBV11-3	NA	TGTGCCAGCAGCTTAGATGGGGCCAGCTCGTACACCGGGGAGCTGTTTTTT	CASSLDGASSYTGELFF
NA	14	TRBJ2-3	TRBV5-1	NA	TGCGCCAGCAGCTTGGCTTTCGGCCCAGATACGCAGTATTTT	CASSLAFGPDTQYF
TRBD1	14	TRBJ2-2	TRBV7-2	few	TGTGCCAGCAGCTCGACAGGGGGCACCGGGGAGCTGTTTTTT	CASSSTGGTGELFF
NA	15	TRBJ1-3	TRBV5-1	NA	TGCGCCAGCAGAGCCGACGGAAACTCTGGAAACACCATATATTTT	CASRADGNSGNTIYF
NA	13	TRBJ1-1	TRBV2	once	TGTGCCAGCACAGGGTCATCGAACACTGAAGCTTTCTTT	CASTGSSNTEAFF
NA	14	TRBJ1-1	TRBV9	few	TGTGCCAGCAGCGGATCCACAGGGAACACTGAAGCTTTCTTT	CASSGSTGNTEAFF
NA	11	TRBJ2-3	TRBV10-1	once	TGCGCCAGTTCGGGGGCAGATACGCAGTATTTT	CASSGADTQYF
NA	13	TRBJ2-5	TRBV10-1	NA	TGCGCCAGCAGTGAGACGGTCGCGGGGACCCAGTACTTC	CASSETVAGTQYF
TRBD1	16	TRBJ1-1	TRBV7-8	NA	TGTGCCAGCAGCTTAGCGGAGACAGGGCTATCCGGTGAAGCTTTCTTT	CASSLAETGLSGEAFF
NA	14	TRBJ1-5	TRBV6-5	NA	TGTGCCAGCAGACAAAGGGAGGCAGCTCAGCCCCAGCATTTT	CASRQREAAQPQHF